The subject of this entry is one T cell receptor (beta chain). This sample is drawn from a study of OX40 agonist ivuxolimab in advanced cancers. Assay used: immunoSEQ multiplex PCR; TCRdb lists only in-frame clones, some missing. The table records approximately 49,000 clones, 85% of them present only once. CDR3 length: 15 amino acids. Trimming stripped 0 bases from V and 10 bases from J, with 15 bases between. CDR1 is LNHNV, CDR2 YYDKDF, per germline (reference sequence). This specimen was CD4+ or CD8+ T cells sorted from blood, taken in a trial of the OX40 agonist ivuxolimab. The chain links TRBV15 to TRBJ2-2, with D perhaps matching TRBD1 or TRBD2 (5 bases each). The sequence derives from an adult with an advanced solid tumor such as melanoma, head and neck, liver or kidney cancer. CDR3 in DNA: TGTGCCACCAGCAGAGATCGGGGCGCACTCCTGGAGCTGTTTTTT. This translates into CATSRDRGALLELFF.